This TCR beta chain was identified during a study of T cell responses to AZD1222 COVID-19 vaccine. Whole-study results and caveats: Spike-specific TCR breadth and depth grew following two AZD1222 doses.

CDR1 is MNHEY and CDR2 is SVGEGT in the germline V gene. This CDR3 spans 16 amino acids. Losses at the gene ends were 4 bases for V and 5 bases for J; bases not matched to a gene: 14. Comments on this clone: Its antigen is as yet unknown.

Produced via immunoSEQ multiplex PCR; TCRdb's table is partial and in-frame only. The data contain over 95,000 clones, about four fifths of them singletons. The TCR comes from an adult who received the AZD1222 COVID-19 vaccine. The source material was peripheral blood, sampled 28 days after the second AZD1222 dose. The chain uses TRBV6-2 or TRBV6-3 and TRBJ2-7; 7 bases agree with TRBD2. The CDR3 here is CASSSGPGRARDEQYF. CDR3 coding DNA: TGTGCCAGCAGTTCCGGCCCTGGGAGGGCCAGGGACGAGCAGTACTTC.